A selection of T cell receptor beta chains follows, all from one sample in a study of identical twins. TCRdb ran MiXCR on the 5' RACE reads and lists one entry per CDR3 protein. The sample lists a few hundred thousand distinct CDR3 sequences; less than 20% were seen once. The sequencing input was naive T cells sorted from blood. These receptors were taken from a man aged 50 to 60 in good health. The CDR3 runs from the conserved cysteine through the conserved F or W. The D gene is left open where the match is weak. Size is omitted from some rows. Given values are once, few, many or a class for expanded clones.

D,V,size,J,CDR3,DNA
TRBD2,TRBV20-1,many,TRBJ2-3,CSARGSSGIDTQYF,TGCAGTGCTAGAGGGTCTAGCGGAATAGATACGCAGTATTTT
NA,TRBV28,NA,TRBJ2-1,CASSFRKAGNEQFF,TGTGCCAGCAGTTTTCGGAAGGCTGGCAATGAGCAGTTCTTC
NA,TRBV5-1,NA,TRBJ2-3,CASSLDPGVLTDTQYF,TGCGCCAGCAGCTTGGACCCAGGGGTCCTCACAGATACGCAGTATTTT
NA,TRBV6-5,NA,TRBJ2-2,CASSYAPGTGELFF,TGTGCCAGCAGTTACGCCCCGGGGACCGGGGAGCTGTTTTTT
TRBD1,TRBV19,few,TRBJ1-2,CASSIDHQGGPSANYGYTF,TGTGCCAGTAGTATAGATCACCAGGGGGGACCTTCGGCTAACTATGGCTACACCTTC
TRBD1,TRBV7-2,NA,TRBJ2-1,CASSSTDRGFYNEQFF,TGTGCCAGCAGCTCCACGGACAGGGGTTTCTACAATGAGCAGTTCTTC
NA,TRBV15,NA,TRBJ2-3,CATSRVGWSTDTQYF,TGTGCCACCAGCAGAGTTGGGTGGAGCACAGATACGCAGTATTTT
NA,TRBV20-1,NA,TRBJ2-7,CSASRGDEQYF,TGCAGTGCTAGCAGGGGGGACGAGCAGTACTTC
NA,TRBV5-1,few,TRBJ2-4,CASSLADRAKNIQYF,TGCGCCAGCAGCTTGGCAGACAGAGCCAAAAACATTCAGTACTTC
TRBD1,TRBV24-1,few,TRBJ2-5,CATSDTGTGGGETQYF,TGTGCCACCAGTGATACCGGGACAGGGGGCGGAGAGACCCAGTACTTC
NA,TRBV20-1,many,TRBJ2-7,CSARPDLSVYEQYF,TGCAGTGCTAGACCGGATCTCTCGGTCTACGAGCAGTACTTC
NA,TRBV20-1,many,TRBJ2-7,CSARPGSNYEQYF,TGCAGTGCTAGACCGGGATCGAACTACGAGCAGTACTTC
NA,TRBV4-3,many,TRBJ2-2,CASSPLGGPMFF,TGCGCCAGCAGCCCTTTGGGGGGCCCGATGTTTTTT
TRBD2,TRBV10-3,few,TRBJ2-1,CAISGAASGPSNEQFF,TGTGCCATCAGTGGGGCTGCTAGCGGGCCCTCCAATGAGCAGTTCTTC
TRBD2,TRBV7-2,NA,TRBJ2-1,CASSFEGLAGYNEQFF,TGTGCCAGCAGCTTCGAGGGACTAGCGGGATACAATGAGCAGTTCTTC
NA,TRBV7-9,many,TRBJ1-1,CASSLGQTAEAFF,TGTGCCAGCAGCCTTGGACAGACGGCTGAAGCTTTCTTT
NA,TRBV15,few,TRBJ1-5,CATSIRTFSNQPQHF,TGTGCCACCTCCATCCGAACCTTTAGCAATCAGCCCCAGCATTTT
TRBD2,TRBV5-1,NA,TRBJ2-2,CASSLAGGRFGELFF,TGCGCCAGCAGCTTGGCTGGCGGGAGGTTCGGGGAGCTGTTTTTT
TRBD2,TRBV27,NA,TRBJ2-7,CASHATSGLAGGAYEQYF,TGTGCCAGCCACGCGACTTCGGGACTAGCGGGGGGGGCCTACGAGCAGTACTTC
NA,TRBV15,NA,TRBJ2-7,CATSRPQGYEQYF,TGTGCCACCAGCAGACCACAGGGCTACGAGCAGTACTTC
NA,TRBV12-3/TRBV12-4,many,TRBJ2-1,CASSLAHFDQNYNEQFF,TGTGCCAGCAGTTTAGCGCATTTTGACCAAAACTACAATGAGCAGTTCTTC
NA,TRBV10-3,few,TRBJ2-3,CAISEPQGHEYF,TGTGCCATCAGTGAGCCGCAGGGACACGAGTATTTT
NA,TRBV11-2,NA,TRBJ1-4,CASSLEVGGRLFF,TGTGCCAGCAGCTTAGAGGTCGGGGGACGACTGTTTTTT
NA,TRBV29-1,NA,TRBJ1-1,CSVDKVGSSLNTEAFF,TGCAGCGTTGATAAAGTGGGCTCAAGCTTGAACACTGAAGCTTTCTTT
NA,TRBV13,NA,TRBJ2-7,CASSPPGQEQYF,TGTGCCAGCAGCCCCCCGGGCCAGGAGCAGTACTTC
NA,TRBV12-3/TRBV12-4,many,TRBJ2-5,CASSFESSKETQYF,TGTGCCAGCAGTTTTGAGTCTAGCAAAGAGACCCAGTACTTC
NA,TRBV20-1,many,TRBJ2-7,CSVDDGQPPYEQYF,TGCAGTGTCGATGATGGACAGCCTCCCTACGAGCAGTACTTC
TRBD1,TRBV5-5,many,TRBJ1-1,CASSLVPTGDTEAFF,TGTGCCAGCAGCTTGGTCCCCACAGGGGACACTGAAGCTTTCTTT
TRBD2,TRBV7-9,NA,TRBJ2-2,CASSSSLPGLASGELFF,TGTGCCAGCAGCTCGAGCCTACCGGGACTAGCGTCCGGGGAGCTGTTTTTT
NA,TRBV5-5,few,TRBJ1-2,CASSLEISISGYTF,TGTGCCAGCAGCTTGGAAATAAGTATCTCGGGCTACACCTTC